The rows below give T cell receptor beta chains drawn from one sample of a study of cytomegalovirus exposure and HLA in healthy donors. TCRdb's copy holds only in-frame clones and misses some; the assay was immunoSEQ multiplex PCR. The sample carries 150,000 to 200,000 clones, roughly four fifths recorded once. Sequenced material: PBMCs. The receptors here all came from a man in his late teens or twenties in good health and CMV-seronegative. CDR3s include the opening cysteine and the closing phenylalanine or tryptophan. A D gene is named only where the DNA matches it firmly. Expanded clones are given a class, and other clones once, few, many or no size at all.

clone_size	v_call	d_call	j_call	cdr3_nt	cdr3_aa
NA	TRBV4-3	TRBD1	TRBJ2-7	TGCGCCAGCAGCCAAGGTATTGACAGGGTGTCCTACGAGCAGTACTTC	CASSQGIDRVSYEQYF
NA	TRBV13	NA	TRBJ2-5	TGTGCCAGCAGCTTTTATGGGAGACAAGAGACCCAGTACTTC	CASSFYGRQETQYF
NA	TRBV6-5	TRBD1	TRBJ1-5	TGTGCCAGCAGACCCCAGGGGGGCAGTAATCAGCCCCAGCATTTT	CASRPQGGSNQPQHF
NA	TRBV28	NA	TRBJ1-1	TGTGCCAGCAGCCTTAGGCTTAGAGCCGGGATTGAAGCTTTCTTT	CASSLRLRAGIEAFF
NA	TRBV5-4	TRBD1	TRBJ2-7	TGTGCCAGCAGCCTCCCACAGGGGGCGATAAACTACGAGCAGTACTTC	CASSLPQGAINYEQYF
NA	TRBV4-1	TRBD1	TRBJ2-2	TGCGCCAGCAGCCAACCCTGGACAGGGGACGCCGGGGAGCTGTTTTTT	CASSQPWTGDAGELFF
NA	TRBV2	TRBD1	TRBJ1-4	TGTGCCAGCAGGGGGGACAGGGGAAATGAAAAACTGTTTTTT	CASRGDRGNEKLFF
NA	TRBV4-3	NA	TRBJ2-7	TGCGCCAGCAGCCAAGTTGGAGTGGCAGCCTACGAGCAGTACTTC	CASSQVGVAAYEQYF
once	TRBV4-3	TRBD1	TRBJ1-2	TGCGCCAGCAGCCATTATGGACAGGGAGTATATGGCTACACCTTC	CASSHYGQGVYGYTF
NA	TRBV7-2	NA	TRBJ1-5	TGTGCCAGCAGCTTAGGGCAGGGTTATAGCAATCAGCCCCAGCATTTT	CASSLGQGYSNQPQHF
NA	TRBV7-9	NA	TRBJ2-7	TGTGCCAGCAGCTTCCCGGAGGCCATTTACGAGCAGTACTTC	CASSFPEAIYEQYF
NA	TRBV2	NA	TRBJ1-1	TGTGCCAGCAGTGGACAGGCCGGCGCTGAAGCTTTCTTT	CASSGQAGAEAFF
NA	TRBV6-6	NA	TRBJ1-2	TGTGCCAGCACCAGCAGCGGGGGCTATGGCTACACCTTC	CASTSSGGYGYTF
NA	TRBV7-2	NA	TRBJ2-2	TGTGCCAGCAGCTTTCGGAGTTCCGGGGAGCTGTTTTTT	CASSFRSSGELFF
NA	TRBV7-9	NA	TRBJ2-7	TGTGCCAGCAGCTTAGTACAGGCAAGCTCCTACGAGCAGTACTTC	CASSLVQASSYEQYF
once	TRBV10-3	NA	TRBJ1-2	TGTGCCATCAGTGACGGAGATCTGAAAGGCTACACCTTC	CAISDGDLKGYTF
NA	TRBV5-4	NA	TRBJ2-3	TGTGCCAGCAGCCTCGGGGATACGCAGTATTTT	CASSLGDTQYF
NA	TRBV7-9	NA	TRBJ1-2	TGTGCCAGCAGCCCTTCAGGGGTCCATGGCTACACCTTC	CASSPSGVHGYTF
NA	TRBV5-4	NA	TRBJ2-1	TGTGCCAGCAGCTTTTTCAACAGGGCCGAGCAGTTCTTC	CASSFFNRAEQFF
NA	TRBV4-2	TRBD2	TRBJ2-1	TGTGCCAGCAGCCAAGTAACGGGGGGGATCGAGCAGTTCTTC	CASSQVTGGIEQFF
NA	TRBV18	TRBD2	TRBJ2-7	TGTGCCAGCTCACAACGCGGGACTACCGACTACGAGCAGTACTTC	CASSQRGTTDYEQYF
NA	TRBV10-3	NA	TRBJ1-4	TGTGCCATCAGTGCGGGAGTAGAAGAAAAACTGTTTTTT	CAISAGVEEKLFF
NA	TRBV7-9	TRBD2	TRBJ2-1	TGTGCCAGCAGCATACTAGCGGGAGCGAAAGTCTACAATGAGCAGTTCTTC	CASSILAGAKVYNEQFF
NA	TRBV21-1	NA	TRBJ2-7	TGTGCCAGCAGCAAAGATCACCAGGGGAACTCCTACGAGCAGTACTTC	CASSKDHQGNSYEQYF
NA	TRBV30	TRBD2	TRBJ2-3	TGTGCCTGGAAAGGCGGGAGTGCTACGCAGTATTTT	CAWKGGSATQYF
NA	TRBV2	TRBD2	TRBJ2-1	TGTGCCATCAGACTAGCGGGAGGGGGCTACAATGAGCAGTTCTTC	CAIRLAGGGYNEQFF
NA	TRBV7-9	TRBD1	TRBJ1-5	TGTGCCACCTCAGGGGGGTATAGCAATCAGCCCCAGCATTTT	CATSGGYSNQPQHF
NA	TRBV7-2	TRBD1	TRBJ1-2	TGTGCCAGCAGCTTAGGCTACGACAGGGGGTATGGCTACACCTTC	CASSLGYDRGYGYTF
NA	TRBV10-3	NA	TRBJ1-1	TGTGCCATCAGTGAGACGGAGGAAGAGCTGCAATTT	CAISETEEELQF
NA	TRBV19	NA	TRBJ1-1	TGTGCCAGTAGTACATCCAAGAACACTGAAGCTTTCTTT	CASSTSKNTEAFF
once	TRBV5-1	TRBD1	TRBJ2-2	TGCGCCAGCAGCGAAAGACAGGGCCTGAACACCGGGGAGCTGTTTTTT	CASSERQGLNTGELFF
NA	TRBV20-1	NA	TRBJ2-3	TGCAGTGCACAGGGACCCTATACGCAGTATTTT	CSAQGPYTQYF
NA	TRBV9	NA	TRBJ2-7	TGTGCCAGCAGCGTAGGGGGGCAGGTTAAAGACTACGAGCAGTACTTC	CASSVGGQVKDYEQYF
once	TRBV7-9	NA	TRBJ1-1	TGTGCCAGCAGCGCGCGGGGGACTAACACTGAAGCTTTCTTT	CASSARGTNTEAFF
NA	TRBV5-5	NA	TRBJ2-7	TGTGCCAGCAGCCCGGACAATCCCCTCTACGAGCAGTACTTC	CASSPDNPLYEQYF
once	TRBV28	TRBD2	TRBJ2-7	TGTGCCAGCAGTTACCTAGCGGGACGGTCCTACGAGCAGTACTTC	CASSYLAGRSYEQYF
NA	TRBV4-3	TRBD1	TRBJ1-2	TGCGCCAGCAGCCAAGGACAGGGAGGTTATGGCTACACCTTC	CASSQGQGGYGYTF
NA	TRBV10-3	NA	TRBJ1-5	TGTGCCATCAGTGAACAGGGAAATCAGCCCCAGCATTTT	CAISEQGNQPQHF
NA	TRBV5-1	NA	TRBJ2-5	TGCGCCAGCAGCTTGGGGACGGGGGAGACCCAGTACTTC	CASSLGTGETQYF
NA	TRBV6-4	TRBD2	TRBJ2-5	TGTGCCAGCAGTGACCAAGGACTAGACAAAGAAGAGACCCAGTACTTC	CASSDQGLDKEETQYF
few	TRBV5-5	NA	TRBJ2-3	TGTGCCAGCAGCTCCCCGGAGAAATGGCAAACAGATACGCAGTATTTT	CASSSPEKWQTDTQYF
NA	TRBV9	NA	TRBJ2-5	TGTGCCAGCAGCGTTGGACACCTCCAAGAGACCCAGTACTTC	CASSVGHLQETQYF
once	TRBV15	NA	TRBJ2-1	TGTGCCACCAGCAGAGGGGCATGGAATGAGCAGTTCTTC	CATSRGAWNEQFF
NA	TRBV19	NA	TRBJ1-5	TGTGCCAGTAGTATGTCCCCCGGGACTCATCAGCCCCAGCATTTT	CASSMSPGTHQPQHF
once	TRBV5-6	NA	TRBJ2-7	TGTGCCAGCAGCAAGGCGGGCGGGACCTACGAGCAGTACTTC	CASSKAGGTYEQYF